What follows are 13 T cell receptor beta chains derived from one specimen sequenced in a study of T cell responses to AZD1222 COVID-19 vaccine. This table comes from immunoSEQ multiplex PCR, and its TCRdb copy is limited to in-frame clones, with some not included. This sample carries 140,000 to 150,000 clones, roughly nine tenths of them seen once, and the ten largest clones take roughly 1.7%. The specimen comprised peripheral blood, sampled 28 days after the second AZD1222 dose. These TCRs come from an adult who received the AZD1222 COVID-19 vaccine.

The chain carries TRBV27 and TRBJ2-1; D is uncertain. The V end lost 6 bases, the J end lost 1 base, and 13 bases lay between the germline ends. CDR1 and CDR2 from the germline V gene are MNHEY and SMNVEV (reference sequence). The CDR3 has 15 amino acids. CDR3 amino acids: CASRPSGWSYNEQFF. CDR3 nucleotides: TGTGCCAGCAGACCCTCTGGGTGGTCCTACAATGAGCAGTTCTTC.

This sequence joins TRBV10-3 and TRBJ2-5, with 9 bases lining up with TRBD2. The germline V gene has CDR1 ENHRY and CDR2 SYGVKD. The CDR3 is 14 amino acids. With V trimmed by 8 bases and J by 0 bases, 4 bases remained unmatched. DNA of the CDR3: TGTGCCATCGGGCGGGAGGGCAACCAAGAGACCCAGTACTTC. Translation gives CAIGREGNQETQYF.

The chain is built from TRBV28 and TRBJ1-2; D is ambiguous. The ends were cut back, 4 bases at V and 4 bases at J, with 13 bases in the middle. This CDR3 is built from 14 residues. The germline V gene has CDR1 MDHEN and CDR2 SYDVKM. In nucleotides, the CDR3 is TGTGCCAGCAGTTCTACCCCGAACGGCTATGGCTACACCTTC. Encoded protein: CASSSTPNGYGYTF.

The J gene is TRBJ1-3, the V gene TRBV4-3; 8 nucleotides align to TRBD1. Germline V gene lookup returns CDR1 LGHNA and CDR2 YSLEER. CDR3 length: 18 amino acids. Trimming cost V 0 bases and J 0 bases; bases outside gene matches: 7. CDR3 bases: TGCGCCAGCAGCCAAGATCCGGCAGGGGGCAGCTCTGGAAACACCATATATTTT. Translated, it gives CASSQDPAGGSSGNTIYF.

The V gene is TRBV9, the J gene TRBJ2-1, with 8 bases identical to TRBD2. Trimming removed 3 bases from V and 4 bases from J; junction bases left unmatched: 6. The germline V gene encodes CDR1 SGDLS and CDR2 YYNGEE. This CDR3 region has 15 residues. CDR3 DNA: TGTGCCAGCAGCGGGGGGACTAGGGGATACAATGAGCAGTTCTTC. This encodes CASSGGTRGYNEQFF.

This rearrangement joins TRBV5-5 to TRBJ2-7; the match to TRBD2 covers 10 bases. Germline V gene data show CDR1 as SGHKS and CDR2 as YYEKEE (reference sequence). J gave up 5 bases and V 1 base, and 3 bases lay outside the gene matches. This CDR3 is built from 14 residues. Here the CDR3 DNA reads TGTGCCAGCAGCTTGACTAGCGGGACCCACGAGCAGTACTTC. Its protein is CASSLTSGTHEQYF.

CDR3 coding DNA: TGTGCCAGCAGTTCAACCAGGGGGCACTATGGCTACACCTTC. This gives the protein CASSSTRGHYGYTF. This chain joins TRBV6-2 or TRBV6-3 and TRBJ1-2, with 8 bases identical to TRBD1. The V gene's germline CDR1 is MNHEY and CDR2 SVGEGT. This CDR3 spans 14 amino acids. Trimming removed 4 bases from V and 3 bases from J; junction bases left unmatched: 4.

The CDR3, as DNA: TGTGCCTGGAGTGGGGGACAGGCGAGCTCCTACAATGAGCAGTTCTTC. Translating gives CAWSGGQASSYNEQFF. The V gene is TRBV30, the J gene TRBJ2-1, with TRBD1 identical over 8 bases. The V gene end was trimmed by 1 base and the J gene end by 0 bases; junction bases not matched to a gene: 5. Looked up from germline, CDR1 is GTSNPN and CDR2 is SVGIG (reference sequence). This CDR3 has 16 residues. The variable domain in full, completed from reference TRBV30 and TRBJ2-1, reads SQTIHQWPATLVQPVGSPLSLECTVEGTSNPNLYWYRQAAGRGLQLLFYSVGIGQISSEVPQNLSASRPQDRQFILSSKKLLLSDSGFYLCAWSGGQASSYNEQFFGPGTRLTVL.

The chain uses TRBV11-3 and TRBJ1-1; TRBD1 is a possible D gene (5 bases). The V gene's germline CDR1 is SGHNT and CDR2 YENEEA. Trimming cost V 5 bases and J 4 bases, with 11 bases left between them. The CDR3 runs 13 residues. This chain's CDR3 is CASSRLGGTEAFF. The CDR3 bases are TGTGCCAGCAGCCGACTTGGGGGCACTGAAGCTTTCTTT.

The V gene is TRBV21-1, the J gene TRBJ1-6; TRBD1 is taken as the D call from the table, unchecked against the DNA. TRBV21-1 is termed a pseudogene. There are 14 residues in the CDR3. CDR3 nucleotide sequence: TGTGCCAGCAGCAAAGGACAGGGGAATTCACCCCTCCACTTT. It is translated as CASSKGQGNSPLHF.

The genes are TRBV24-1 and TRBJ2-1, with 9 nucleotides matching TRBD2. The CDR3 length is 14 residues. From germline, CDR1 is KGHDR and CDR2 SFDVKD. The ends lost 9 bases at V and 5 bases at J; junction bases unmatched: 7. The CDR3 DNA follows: TGTGCCACCGCGCGGGAGGGCCCGAACAATGAGCAGTTCTTC. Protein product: CATAREGPNNEQFF.

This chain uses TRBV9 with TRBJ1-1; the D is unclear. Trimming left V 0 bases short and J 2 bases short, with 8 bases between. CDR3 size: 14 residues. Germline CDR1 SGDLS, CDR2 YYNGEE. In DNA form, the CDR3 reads TGTGCCAGCAGCGTAGACAGCCTAAACACTGAAGCTTTCTTT. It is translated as CASSVDSLNTEAFF.

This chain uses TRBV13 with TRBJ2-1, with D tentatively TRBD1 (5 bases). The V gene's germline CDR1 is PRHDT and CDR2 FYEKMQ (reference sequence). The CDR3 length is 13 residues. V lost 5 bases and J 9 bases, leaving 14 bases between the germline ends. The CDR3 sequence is CASSRNPGPEQFF. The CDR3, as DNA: TGTGCCAGCAGCCGCAACCCAGGGCCTGAGCAGTTCTTC.